This TCR beta chain is from a study of T cell repertoires in cytomegalovirus infection (dated by TCRdb to between 2018 and 2021). For the wider study: The HLA type of each donor mattered for the analysis, because public TCR beta signatures pointed to carriage of CMV infection along with the matching HLA type. What the study reported, not specific to this receptor: In both this cohort and an independent cohort of some 380 donors, the cumulative frequency of public TCR beta family members distinguished carriers of CMV infection plus the relevant HLA type. In the ex vivo response, HLA-C-restricted CMV-specific TCR beta clonotypes were dominant, and in two of eight donors the single most frequent clonotype came from this HLA-C-restricted group.

Sequencing took place on an Illumina HiSeq 1500. TCRdb reran the public reads through fastp at Q25 and MiXCR, keeping productive beta chains. A single entry per CDR3 protein holds the most common genes and DNA from its merged rows. Across this sample there are some 280,000 distinct CDR3 sequences, with around 15% seen only once. The top ten clones comprise roughly 9.7% of the sample. CDR1 SGHTA and CDR2 FQGNSA were looked up in the germline V gene. CDR3 length: 17 amino acids, cysteine to phenylalanine. The only DNA kept is the CDR3, 51 bases in frame from the first base. The germline V end is reduced by 3 bases and the J end by 7 bases; junction bases left unmatched: 7. In this sample, this clonotype turned up many times. What antigen it recognizes has not been identified. Base qualities are missing; no much larger clone stands one base away.

The sequence is built from TRBV7-2 and TRBJ2-1; 15 junctional bases match TRBD2. The origin of this receptor is a human donor in good health (CMV status not recorded). Some clones in this sample may be carry-over from other donors' samples. Material: PBMCs. The CDR3 reads as follows: CASSFITGTSGGNEQFF. The nucleotide sequence reads TGTGCCAGCAGCTTCATCACCGGGACTAGCGGGGGGAATGAGCAGTTCTTC.